This TCR beta chain was captured by sequencing in a study of T cell responses to AZD1222 COVID-19 vaccine. TCRdb's table, derived via immunoSEQ multiplex PCR, lists solely in-frame clones and lacks some. The table records more than 250,000 clones, over 85% of them present only once. The CDR3 contains 14 residues. Trimming removed 0 bases at V and 9 bases at J, with 15 bases between. In germline, CDR1 is SEHNR, CDR2 FQNEAQ (reference sequence). Sequencing used peripheral blood, obtained on day 0 of AZD1222 vaccination. This TCR came from an adult in good health. The gene calls are TRBV7-9 and TRBJ2-7, with D uncertain. CDR3 sequence (DNA): TGTGCCAGCAGCTTAGCCTCGGATGGGGTCGGGCAGTACTTC. This translates into CASSLASDGVGQYF.